The present TCR beta chain was sequenced within a study of healthy donors' naive CD4 and CD8 T cells (dated by TCRdb to 2013 to 2016). Background for the entire study: Donors were selected to cover three age groups (20-25, 40-50 and 60-70 years, roughly 6 each), with a mean age of approximately 43, and half of the donors were female. Rearranged TCR alpha and beta chains from naive CD4+ and CD8+ T cells were sequenced in the study to test how TCR variation relates to lineage commitment. For TCR alpha, a new primer set was designed to cover all functional IMGT alpha gene variants, and all other steps followed the beta-chain workflow. The donors were HLA-typed by sequencing at HLA-A, -B, -C, -DRB1, -DQB1 and -DPB1, using the SBTexcellerator protocol, an ABI3130xl analyzer and SBTengine software. Peripheral blood mononuclear cells were collected from 15 to 20 healthy, unrelated individuals. Here is what the overall study found, with its caveats: The study did not directly address whether homeostatic proliferation of naive T cells might have biased the repertoire. Taken together, V genes, J genes and CDR3 charge appeared to account for roughly 13% of the variance in CD4/CD8 propensity, mostly acting in an additive way. Naive CD4+ and CD8+ cells reportedly showed biased usage of most V and J gene segments, and this bias was consistent across donors and independent of HLA genotype. In both chains, CD4+ lineage was associated with a positively charged CDR3, and CD8+ lineage was associated with a negatively charged CDR3. Alpha and beta chains were sequenced in bulk and could not be paired, so combined chain effects were not evaluated.

Cells with a CD4+CD8-CD45RO-CD45RA+ profile were isolated by FACS and defined as naive CD4+ T cells, and those with a CD8+CD4-CD45RA+CD27bright profile were defined as naive CD8+ T cells. The antibodies used for sorting targeted CD4 (RPA-T4), CD8 (SK1), CD27 (O323), CD45RA (HI100) and CD45RO (UCHL1). TCRdb shows the sequencer as 454 GS FLX Titanium. A previously published linear amplification protocol was used to construct TCR libraries from approximately 500 ng of total RNA. Sequencing was performed on the Roche/454 Genome Sequencer with Titanium chemistry. As for how the authors treated the data: From five or six of the healthy donors, 70,000 to 85,000 rearranged TCR alpha transcripts were sequenced. Duplicate transcripts were removed, and each unique TCR clonotype was defined by its CDR3 junction following IMGT nomenclature. Logistic regression in R 2.13.0 modeled CD4 versus CD8 status as a function of V and J genes, with adjustment for donor effects and Bonferroni correction for multiple testing. Clones were called with MiXCR by TCRdb after fastp trimmed the public reads at Q25, and only in-frame beta chains were retained. Rows with one shared CDR3 protein collapse into an entry with the most common genes and DNA. TCRdb, not the original authors, processed these V and J calls. Within this sample are about 180,000 distinct CDR3 sequences, with about 74% of them counted one time only. The ten biggest clones cover roughly 2.4% of the sample.

The germline V gene sets CDR1 to SGHTA and CDR2 to FQGNSA. Trimming takes 1 base from V and 2 bases from J, and the germline ends sit 2 bases apart. Measured from the cysteine to the phenylalanine, the CDR3 is 12 residues long. Just CDR3 DNA is preserved here, 36 bases in frame from base 1. This clonotype was seen a single time. Its antigen is currently not known. Per-base quality was not reported, and no clone a single base away is much larger than it. A read on its own is weak evidence. The chain joins TRBV7-2 to TRBJ1-2; no D segment can be confidently identified. Input material: naive CD4+ and CD8+ T cells sorted from blood, pooled from several donors. Taken with the paper, the label for cell subset or site translates to: FACS-sorted naive CD4+ (CD45RO-CD45RA+) and naive CD8+ (CD45RA+CD27bright) T cells. The TCR was taken from a pool of human donors in good health; the sample pools cells from several healthy donors. The CDR3 protein: CASSLGNYGYTF. The DNA sequence follows: TGTGCCAGCAGCTTAGGCAACTATGGCTACACCTTC.